The sequence of this T cell receptor (beta chain) was determined in a study of cytomegalovirus exposure and HLA in healthy donors (dated by TCRdb to the late 2010s). Background on the whole study: In an earlier analysis of 587 of the donors, around 300 Gb of sequence data and about 110 million unique TCR beta sequences from 150 million to 200 million T cells were reported. A later genetic analysis used genome-wide SNP genotypes for about 65% of the 666 donors, treating that subset as a discovery cohort. High-throughput TCR immunosequencing, statistical association of individual TCRs with disease status, and machine learning were combined to predict cytomegalovirus infection status. The number of donors typed differed by locus, with about 629-640 for A, B, C, DRB1 and DQB1, around 560 for DQA1, 600 to 610 for DPA1, and some 440 for DPB1. Across about 370 genotyped donors of the cohort, an average of 235,054 unique TCR beta nucleotide sequences per donor were sequenced, and 15% to 20% of those sequences were non-productive. The aim of the study was to test whether cataloging public T cell receptors could identify signatures of past pathogen exposure. Besides the first cohort of roughly 640 subjects, a separate validation cohort made up of 95 to 150 different subjects was used. Around 300 gigabases of sequencing data and roughly 90 million unique TCR sequences were included in an early release covering 550 to 650 HLA-typed donors. Donor age, sex, ethnicity and CMV serostatus were collected together with the repertoire data. Rather than using new phenotypic data, the later analysis identified candidate immune exposures from TCR beta sequences and from how often those sequences occurred across donors. Because of strong linkage in the cohort, roughly five DR-DQ haplotypes were treated as single units for association and clustering. Using immunosequencing, the study profiled T cell repertoires from 500 to 800 subjects and related those repertoires to cytomegalovirus serostatus. All discovery cohort repertoires had been generated on a single sequencing platform. Among the roughly 390 genotyped donors, more than 70% belonged to the genetic ancestry cluster associated with self-reported Caucasian donors. In an earlier analysis of several hundred of the donors, high-throughput TCR beta sequencing was used to judge whether each TCR beta V gene segment behaved as functional or pseudogenic. HLA typing included class I and class II loci at four-digit resolution. In a later analysis, previously published TCR beta repertoires from 600 to 850 donors were re-analyzed and high-resolution HLA genotyping was added so that TCR occurrence patterns could be studied.

The library came from the immunoSEQ multiplex PCR assay. A mixture of 60 forward primers for TCR Vbeta segments and 13 reverse primers for TCR Jbeta segments was used in the multiplex PCR. The CDR3 region of rearranged TCR beta genes was amplified from genomic DNA with a multiplex PCR assay. The amplified TCR beta libraries were sequenced on the Illumina HiSeq System as 87-base-pair reads. The authors processed their data as follows. A later analysis counted about 80 million unique TCR beta chains across the 690 or so repertoires, and around 9.9 million of these chains were shared by at least two donors. Raw reads were error-corrected and collapsed into unique sequences with a nearest-neighbor algorithm that merged closely related sequences to remove PCR and sequencing errors. CDR3 sequences were aligned to IMGT reference sequences to assign V, D and J gene segments. For a sequence to be retained, at least a six-nucleotide match to both a V gene segment and a J gene segment was required. Rearrangements were called productive when the CDR3 lacked stop codons and stayed in frame with V and J; all others were non-productive. CDR3 was defined according to IMGT convention as the region running from the second conserved V-encoded cysteine to the conserved J-encoded phenylalanine. In an earlier analysis of around 600 of the donors, sequences lacking an unambiguous match to a single V gene segment were excluded. In an earlier analysis of 500 to 750 of the donors, V segments were called functional above 56.7% productive rearrangements and were called segregating when the between-donor standard deviation exceeded 5%. A statistical classification framework was built to diagnose cytomegalovirus status from the catalog of TCR beta chain sequences. V and J gene assignment, in a later analysis, came from comparing TCR nucleotide sequences with IMGT/GENE-DB human TR gene sequences. Using the TCRdist pipeline, a later analysis assigned CDR3 sequences along with most-parsimonious VDJ recombination scenarios. In a later analysis, each TCR beta chain was defined by its CDR3 amino acid sequence together with its V-gene family, and reads without a unique V-gene family were excluded. A later analysis removed several hundred highly shared, low-generation-probability nucleotide sequences to deal with suspected cross-contamination and a sequencing artifact. In a later analysis, a clonal expansion index was calculated for each public chain from normalized within-repertoire ranks of inferred template counts. A later analysis computed generation probabilities with a VDJ recombination model fitted to out-of-frame rearrangements, and checked the results against IGoR. Hypergeometric tests were used in a later analysis to score TCR-TCR, TCR-HLA and TCR-CMV co-occurrence, with a repertoire-size bias correction applied to the TCR pairs. False discovery rates were estimated in a later analysis by permuting HLA or CMV assignments 20 times. A later analysis grouped co-occurring TCRs with DBSCAN, adding TCRdist sequence similarity when clustering within HLA-allele-positive subsets. Repertoires with fewer than 30,000 or more than 120,000 public chains were left out of co-occurrence clustering, as were about five repertoires with anomalous nucleotide sharing. The source is immuneACCESS, and TCRdb retained only in-frame sequences with V and J called. Part of the clones is not carried over; for the studies checked, unresolved V genes explain less than half of this, and the remainder is unexplained. V and J calls and clone size are copied from that table; D and trimming were computed from the DNA. Across this sample there are under 150,000 clones, with over 70% seen only once. The ten most abundant clones make up roughly 1.5% of the sample.

This clone was found once. Its antigen is currently not known. No much larger clone exists at a distance of one base, and base qualities are not known. The full study reports these points: In a later analysis, HLA-associated TCR beta chains showed more clonal expansion and lower generation probabilities than non-associated chains that were equally common. Three of the identified cytomegalovirus-associated TCR beta chains were confirmed in vitro to be specific for cytomegalovirus antigens. A later analysis found that most CMV-associated TCR beta chains appeared HLA-restricted, with HLA associations seemingly driven largely by CMV exposure. A later analysis associated 15,000 to 20,000 TCR beta sequences with specific HLA alleles at a false discovery rate of 0.05. In a later genetic analysis, a missense DCLRE1C variant was associated with V-gene and J-gene trimming of TCR beta chains, and the association was replicated in an independent cohort. This cohort had only TCR beta chains sequenced, and the lack of alpha or paired-chain data limited which features could be detected. Compared with the approximately 670-donor mean, donors in an Asian-associated ancestry cluster had fewer N-insertions in productive TCRs, according to a later genetic analysis. Linkage disequilibrium might explain the correlated functional status among segregating V segments, but an unknown experimental factor could not be ruled out. The authors suggested that the approach could potentially be generalized to other disease states and immunological phenotypes. Broadly in line with IMGT annotations, most TCR beta V segments showed up in productive rearrangements about 87% or about 30% of the time in an earlier analysis of roughly 590 of the donors. Most TCR sequences were seen in very few donors, while some public TCRs were found in many individuals. HLA typing was unavailable for some donors at each locus, so association tests used only the typed subset. Strong co-occurrence of HLA alleles, especially DR and DQ, made assigning TCR associations to individual alleles difficult. In a later analysis, the rate of TCR association differed among HLA loci, with DRB1 alleles having the most associated TCRs and HLA-C alleles having the fewest. The classifier was reported to diagnose cytomegalovirus status with high specificity and sensitivity in both the original cohort and the validation cohort. Roughly uniform sequencing depth across donors was assumed in presence/absence analyses, although this assumption may not hold. A total of 150 to 200 TCR beta chains were listed by the study as associated with cytomegalovirus. Because counts were too low, around 17 rarely observed V segments, including chromosome 9 orphons, were left out of the earlier analysis of roughly 600 of the donors. According to a later analysis, parvovirus B19, influenza, CMV and Epstein-Barr virus appeared linked to several top co-occurrence clusters. A cluster of highly shared sequence variants was judged likely to be a technical artifact of the sequencing pipeline. A further reported finding was that TCR beta sequences accurately predicted the HLA-A and HLA-B alleles for most subjects in the first cohort. Immune exposure information for the cohort was limited to CMV serostatus.

The cohort consisted of hundreds of healthy bone marrow donors. At the time of sampling, every cohort member was nominally healthy, though immune exposures that went unrecorded were likely present. The donor was CMV seronegative and belonged to the group of 320 or so seronegative cohort members. Every donor gave a peripheral blood sample, and the peripheral blood mononuclear cells from that sample were used for TCR beta sequencing. The Qiagen DNeasy Blood Extraction Kit was used to extract genomic DNA from the blood cell samples. This receptor was obtained from a woman aged 18 to 35 in good health and CMV-seronegative. The source material was PBMCs.

The DNA sequence reads TGTGCCAGCAGTCCAAGGACAGCAAACTATGGCTACACCTTC. The encoded protein is CASSPRTANYGYTF. This receptor chain uses TRBV7-9 and TRBJ1-2, with TRBD1 perhaps the D gene, on 6 matching bases. Reading from cysteine to phenylalanine, the CDR3 counts 14 amino acids. Of the read, only the CDR3 DNA is kept; its 42 bases are in frame from base 1. The germline V gene (reference sequence) yields SEHNR for CDR1 and FQNEAQ for CDR2. Deletion took 6 bases off V and 2 bases off J, with a span of 13 bases between the germline ends.